The present TCR beta chain was sequenced within a study of blood T cell repertoires in COVID-19. Across the study: Collection of acute and convalescent COVID-19 samples took place in the United States, Italy and Spain. PBMCs, B-cell-depleted T cells, or T cells were the source of the cDNA or gDNA that made up the material.

How the authors handled the data: Estimates of nucleated cell counts were drawn from the amplification of reference gene primers. Method: immunoSEQ multiplex PCR; TCRdb's copy keeps in-frame clones and lacks some. That table supplies the V and J calls and clone size; D and trimming were determined from the DNA. The table has over 110,000 clones, around three quarters seen once. The CDR3 has 13 residues. V lost 2 bases and J lost 3, with 8 bases in between. Per the germline V gene, CDR1 is GTSNPN and CDR2 is SVGIG (reference sequence). This clone occurred a few times. What was sequenced was peripheral blood. The receptor was isolated from a man aged 60 to 69 with acute or convalescent COVID-19. J is TRBJ1-5 and V is TRBV30, with D perhaps TRBD1 (6 bases). CDR3 in amino acids: CAWSRDINQPQHF. In DNA, the CDR3 is TGTGCCTGGAGTCGGGACATCAATCAGCCCCAGCATTTT.